A selection of T cell receptor beta chains follows, all from one sample in a study of early T cells in non-severe SARS-CoV-2 infection. In TCRdb, the 5' RACE reads were re-called with MiXCR into one record per CDR3 protein. The table lists some 34,000 distinct CDR3 sequences, 4.7% of them singletons. The sample taken for sequencing was whole blood. These receptors were obtained from an adult who was a healthcare worker with PCR-confirmed SARS-CoV-2 infection or an uninfected control (not recorded which). CDR3s include the opening cysteine and the closing phenylalanine or tryptophan. A D gene is named only where the DNA matches it firmly. Clone size is shown for a subset of rows, as once, few, many or a class of expanded clone.

J	D	V	size	CDR3	DNA
TRBJ2-3	TRBD2	TRBV7-2	many	CASSSPGLAGGTDTQYF	TGTGCCAGCAGCTCACCGGGACTAGCGGGGGGTACAGATACGCAGTATTTT
TRBJ2-1	TRBD1	TRBV28	many	CASSPSGQGAYNEQFF	TGTGCCAGCAGTCCCTCGGGACAGGGGGCCTACAATGAGCAGTTCTTC
TRBJ2-5	.	TRBV7-2	.	CASSRDSQETQYF	TGTGCCAGCAGTAGGGACTCACAAGAGACCCAGTACTTC
TRBJ1-1	.	TRBV30	medium-sized	CAWNNTEAFF	TGTGCCTGGAACAATACTGAAGCTTTCTTT
TRBJ2-7	.	TRBV7-9	many	CASSLWSGEVYEQYF	TGTGCCAGCAGCTTATGGTCGGGGGAGGTCTACGAGCAGTACTTC
TRBJ1-1	.	TRBV29-1	many	CSVEPREGTEAFF	TGCAGCGTTGAACCCCGGGAGGGAACTGAAGCTTTCTTT
TRBJ1-1	TRBD1	TRBV29-1	many	CSVTGSTEAFF	TGCAGCGTGACAGGGAGCACTGAAGCTTTCTTT
TRBJ1-6	.	TRBV9	many	CASSPVPDSHSPLHF	TGTGCCAGCAGCCCAGTACCGGACAGCCATTCACCCCTCCACTTT
TRBJ1-1	.	TRBV6-2/TRBV6-3	few	CASSYEGSAYTEAFF	TGTGCCAGCAGTTACGAGGGGTCAGCTTACACTGAAGCTTTCTTT
TRBJ2-1	TRBD1	TRBV3-1	many	CASSLLTGYNEQFF	TGTGCCAGCAGCCTCTTGACAGGGTACAATGAGCAGTTCTTC
TRBJ1-1	.	TRBV11-2	many	CASSLLGDTEAFF	TGTGCCAGCAGCTTATTGGGGGACACTGAAGCTTTCTTT
TRBJ2-7	TRBD1	TRBV7-9	.	CASSRTGDYEQYF	TGTGCCAGCAGCCGAACAGGGGACTACGAGCAGTACTTC
TRBJ2-2	.	TRBV12-3/TRBV12-4	many	CASSLFSSGELFF	TGTGCCAGCAGTTTATTTTCAAGCGGGGAGCTGTTTTTT
TRBJ1-5	.	TRBV7-6	few	CASSLETGSSQPQHF	TGTGCCAGCAGCTTAGAAACAGGGTCCAGTCAGCCCCAGCATTTT
TRBJ1-2	.	TRBV10-3	many	CAISESASGYTF	TGTGCCATCAGTGAGTCTGCATCGGGCTACACCTTC
TRBJ2-7	.	TRBV18	many	CASSVDIYEQYF	TGTGCCAGCTCAGTCGACATCTACGAGCAGTACTTC
TRBJ1-1	.	TRBV29-1	few	CSVGRPMNTEAFF	TGCAGCGTTGGTCGCCCGATGAACACTGAAGCTTTCTTT
TRBJ2-5	TRBD2	TRBV6-6	many	CASSYWTSGGEPRKETQYF	TGTGCCAGCAGTTACTGGACTAGCGGGGGTGAACCGCGCAAAGAGACCCAGTACTTC
TRBJ1-5	TRBD1	TRBV28	many	CASSLFSGQGLNQPQHF	TGTGCCAGCAGTTTATTTTCTGGACAGGGCCTTAATCAGCCCCAGCATTTT
TRBJ1-1	.	TRBV6-1	many	CATHQGRWGGDTEAFF	TGTGCCACCCACCAAGGACGTTGGGGGGGGGACACTGAAGCTTTCTTT
TRBJ1-3	.	TRBV7-3	many	CASSLNGGPYSGNTIYF	TGTGCCAGCAGCTTAAACGGAGGGCCATACTCTGGAAACACCATATATTTT
TRBJ2-7	TRBD1	TRBV3-1	many	CASSRGQGTYEQYF	TGTGCCAGCAGCCGGGGACAGGGGACCTACGAGCAGTACTTC
TRBJ1-1	.	TRBV5-1	many	CASRIEGLNTEAFF	TGCGCCAGCAGAATTGAAGGGTTGAACACTGAAGCTTTCTTT
TRBJ2-2	.	TRBV3-1	many	CASSQDRFRSNTGELFF	TGTGCCAGCAGCCAAGATCGATTCAGGTCGAACACCGGGGAGCTGTTTTTT
TRBJ2-7	.	TRBV6-5	many	CASSIGAGEQYF	TGTGCCAGCAGTATTGGGGCCGGGGAGCAGTACTTC
TRBJ1-2	TRBD1	TRBV7-9	many	CASSDTDRADYGYTF	TGTGCCAGCAGCGACACAGACAGGGCCGACTATGGCTACACCTTC
TRBJ2-1	TRBD2	TRBV7-9	many	CASSSPPWLAGNEQFF	TGTGCCAGCAGCTCCCCCCCCTGGCTAGCGGGCAATGAGCAGTTCTTC
TRBJ1-3	.	TRBV18	.	CASSPVGDTKAGNTIYF	TGTGCCAGCTCACCTGTAGGGGACACAAAGGCTGGAAACACCATATATTTT
TRBJ1-1	.	TRBV5-1	many	CASSLDRGLQNTEAFF	TGCGCCAGCAGCTTAGACCGGGGGCTACAGAACACTGAAGCTTTCTTT
TRBJ2-3	TRBD2	TRBV20-1	many	CSASDPAGSTDTQYF	TGCAGTGCATCGGACCCAGCGGGGAGCACAGATACGCAGTATTTT
TRBJ1-4	.	TRBV7-9	many	CASNLGGGTLFF	TGTGCCAGCAACCTAGGCGGGGGGACCCTGTTTTTT
TRBJ2-1	TRBD2	TRBV12-3/TRBV12-4	many	CASSPLGSGRYNEQFF	TGTGCCAGCAGCCCCCTGGGTAGCGGGCGGTACAATGAGCAGTTCTTC
TRBJ2-2	.	TRBV2	many	CASSGDGGTGELFF	TGTGCCAGCAGTGGGGACGGGGGCACCGGGGAGCTGTTTTTT
TRBJ2-1	TRBD2	TRBV5-1	many	CASSLPGGRNEQFF	TGCGCCAGCAGCCTACCGGGGGGGCGGAATGAGCAGTTCTTC
TRBJ1-5	.	TRBV20-1	few	CSARSYGNQPQHF	TGCAGTGCTAGATCCTACGGCAATCAGCCCCAGCATTTT
TRBJ2-3	.	TRBV5-1	many	CASSLDSANTQYF	TGCGCCAGCAGCTTGGACTCCGCAAATACGCAGTATTTT
TRBJ1-1	.	TRBV7-2	.	CASSLDAANTEAFF	TGTGCCAGCAGCTTAGATGCAGCGAACACTGAAGCTTTCTTT
TRBJ2-7	TRBD1	TRBV3-1	.	CASSWGQPYEQYF	TGTGCCAGCAGCTGGGGACAGCCCTACGAGCAGTACTTC
TRBJ2-4	TRBD2	TRBV5-6	.	CASSDSGGARNIQYF	TGTGCCAGCAGCGATAGCGGGGGGGCAAGGAACATTCAGTACTTC
TRBJ1-1	TRBD1	TRBV20-1	few	CSASSGGRGTEAFF	TGCAGTGCTTCTTCAGGGGGTCGGGGCACTGAAGCTTTCTTT
TRBJ2-4	TRBD1	TRBV10-3	medium-sized	CAIADEGQGTGARSIQYF	TGTGCCATCGCCGACGAAGGACAGGGGACAGGCGCAAGAAGCATTCAGTACTTC
TRBJ2-5	.	TRBV18	many	CASSPDRQAQETQYF	TGTGCCAGCTCACCGGATAGACAGGCCCAAGAGACCCAGTACTTC
TRBJ2-1	TRBD2	TRBV7-3	few	CASSLRRVAGRDEQFF	TGTGCCAGCAGCCTACGCCGGGTAGCGGGGAGGGATGAGCAGTTCTTC
TRBJ2-1	.	TRBV6-5	.	CASRRTTGTGYNEQFF	TGTGCCAGCAGGCGGACTACCGGGACGGGGTACAATGAGCAGTTCTTC
TRBJ2-2	.	TRBV2	many	CASHPGANTGELFF	TGTGCCAGCCACCCGGGGGCCAACACCGGGGAGCTGTTTTTT
TRBJ1-1	TRBD1	TRBV24-1	many	CATSDPGQGSEAFF	TGTGCCACCAGTGATCCGGGACAGGGAAGTGAAGCTTTCTTT
TRBJ2-3	.	TRBV7-6	.	CASSSLGGGLHSTDTQYF	TGTGCCAGCAGCTCGCTAGGAGGGGGCCTTCATAGCACAGATACGCAGTATTTT
TRBJ2-2	.	TRBV7-9	many	CASSLRGDTGELFF	TGTGCCAGCAGCTTAAGGGGGGACACCGGGGAGCTGTTTTTT
TRBJ2-2	.	TRBV12-3/TRBV12-4	.	CASSLETPNTGELFF	TGTGCCAGCAGTTTGGAGACCCCGAACACCGGGGAGCTGTTTTTT
TRBJ1-2	.	TRBV2	many	CASSPRTDYGYTF	TGTGCCAGCAGCCCCAGGACCGACTATGGCTACACCTTC
TRBJ2-7	.	TRBV18	few	CASSPGTDLSYEQYF	TGTGCCAGCTCACCAGGGACTGACCTCTCCTACGAGCAGTACTTC
TRBJ2-7	.	TRBV6-2/TRBV6-3	few	CASSYGDAYEQYF	TGTGCCAGCAGTTACGGGGACGCCTACGAGCAGTACTTC